A selection of T cell receptor beta chains follows, all from one sample in a study of CD8+CD57+ T cells in acquired aplastic anemia. TCRdb re-analysed the reads in MiXCR, keeping a single row per CDR3 protein. There are 100,000 to 150,000 distinct CDR3 sequences in the sample; less than 45% occur only once, and 8.4% lies in the top ten. Material for sequencing was sorted CD4+, CD8+, or CD8+CD57+ T cells (not recorded which) from PBMCs. These receptors were obtained from a human donor in good health, serving as a control. Each CDR3 is given with its conserved first and last residue. The D gene is left open where the match is weak. Clone size is shown for a subset of rows, as once, few, many or a class of expanded clone.

D gene,clone size,J gene,V gene,CDR3 DNA,CDR3 protein
.,many,TRBJ2-7,TRBV29-1,TGCAGCGCTATGCAGGTTTCCACCTACGAGCAGTACTTC,CSAMQVSTYEQYF
TRBD2,many,TRBJ2-3,TRBV10-1,TGCGCCAGCAGTGACGGGCTAGCGGGAGCAGATACGCAGTATTTT,CASSDGLAGADTQYF
.,.,TRBJ1-1,TRBV5-1,TGCGCCAGCAGCTTGTCAGGCATATCTGAAGCTTTCTTT,CASSLSGISEAFF
TRBD1,.,TRBJ1-2,TRBV19,TGTGCCAGTAGTATAGGGACAGGGGGCTTTGGCTACACCTTC,CASSIGTGGFGYTF
TRBD2,.,TRBJ2-7,TRBV15,TGTGCCACCAGCAGAGTAGCGGGAGTTTACGAGCAGTACTTC,CATSRVAGVYEQYF
TRBD1,many,TRBJ2-3,TRBV5-1,TGCGCCAGCAGCCGCGACAGGGGATGGGATACGCAGTATTTT,CASSRDRGWDTQYF
.,.,TRBJ1-3,TRBV5-4,TGTGCCAGCAGCTTGGCACCGAAGACATCTGGAAACACCATATATTTT,CASSLAPKTSGNTIYF
.,many,TRBJ1-2,TRBV29-1,TGCAGCGCCCAGGCGGGGCGTGGCTACACCTTC,CSAQAGRGYTF
.,.,TRBJ1-6,TRBV7-6,TGTGCCAGCAGCCCGGCGGACATGGGTTCACCCCTCCACTTT,CASSPADMGSPLHF
TRBD2,many,TRBJ2-1,TRBV5-4,TGTGCCAGCAGCTTCAGTCCGGCCGGCGGGGGAGGGAATGAGCAGTTCTTC,CASSFSPAGGGGNEQFF
TRBD1,.,TRBJ2-7,TRBV7-6,TGCGCCAGCAGCCAGGGGGTCGCTTACGAGCAGTACTTC,CASSQGVAYEQYF
.,.,TRBJ2-7,TRBV15,TGTGCCACCAGCAGAGCGACAGGATCCTACGAGCAGTACTTC,CATSRATGSYEQYF
.,many,TRBJ2-5,TRBV6-5,TGTGCCAGCAGTTACTCGCCGGTTCACCAAGAGACCCAGTACTTC,CASSYSPVHQETQYF
.,many,TRBJ1-5,TRBV20-1,TGCAGTGCTGGGGGGAACCGGGCCCCCAATCAGCCCCAGCATTTT,CSAGGNRAPNQPQHF